The present T cell receptor beta chain was sequenced within a study of blood T cells in healthy people across ages. V shed 3 bases and J shed 7 bases, with 18 bases lying between them. Germline values: CDR1 SGHTA, CDR2 FQGNSA. The CDR3 has 15 residues. Sample-barcoded 5' priming and a J-beta primer mix drove a second PCR of 7 to 11 cycles. TCRdb ran MiXCR on the 5' RACE reads and lists one entry per CDR3 protein. The sample includes roughly 1.6 million distinct CDR3 sequences, 30% to 40% of them seen just once. V gene TRBV7-2 combines with J gene TRBJ1-2; weak D call: TRBD1 (6 bases). Sequences were obtained from blood. The receptor comes from a woman in her thirties in good health. Here the CDR3 DNA reads TGTGCCAGCAGCTTTGGTCAGGGGATCCCTATTGGCTACACCTTC. This gives the protein CASSFGQGIPIGYTF.